One and the same sample provided the 27 T cell receptor beta chains below, sequenced in a study of blood T cells in healthy people across ages. A second PCR of 7 to 11 cycles used a sample-barcoded 5' primer and a J-beta primer mix. TCRdb reanalysed the 5' RACE reads using MiXCR and keeps one entry per CDR3 protein. The sample contains just over 800,000 distinct CDR3 sequences, 62% of which appear only once. The sequencing sample was made of blood. Receptors originate from a man aged 25 to 45 in good health.

The chain has TRBV9 and TRBJ2-3; 10 bases agree with TRBD2. This CDR3 has 16 residues. Germline values: CDR1 SGDLS, CDR2 YYNGEE. The V and J ends lost 0 bases and 5 bases, in that order; junction bases with no gene match: 6. CDR3 nucleotides: TGTGCCAGCAGCGTAGATAGCGGGGGGCCCAGAGATACGCAGTATTTT. It translates to CASSVDSGGPRDTQYF. Full variable domain (missing parts from reference TRBV9 and TRBJ2-3): DSGVTQTPKHLITATGQRVTLRCSPRSGDLSVYWYQQSLDQGLQFLIQYYNGEERAKGNILERFSAQQFPDLHSELNLSSLELGDSALYFCASSVDSGGPRDTQYFGPGTRLTVL.

This clonotype has only a few counts. This chain connects TRBV20-1 to TRBJ2-1, with TRBD2 matching over 10 bases. The CDR3 extends over 16 amino acids. CDR1 and CDR2 from the germline V gene are DFQATT and SNEGSKA (reference sequence). J lost 4 bases, V lost 4 bases, and 10 bases had no gene match. The CDR3 is CSATSGGAARYNEQFF. The CDR3 DNA reads TGCAGTGCTACTAGCGGGGGAGCTGCTCGATACAATGAGCAGTTCTTC.

The chain recombines TRBV7-2 with TRBJ2-3; D unclear. V lost 0 bases, J lost 2 bases, and 9 bases lay in between. Per the germline V gene, CDR1 is SGHTA and CDR2 is FQGNSA. CDR3 length equals 15 residues. DNA for the CDR3: TGTGCCAGCAGCTTAGCAAGCAGCTTCACAGATACGCAGTATTTT. Protein: CASSLASSFTDTQYF.

The CDR3 sequence: CASSQGAGPSTDTQYF. CDR3 sequence (DNA): TGTGCCAGCAGCCAAGGGGCAGGGCCTAGCACAGATACGCAGTATTTT. The chain combines TRBV4-2 with TRBJ2-3; TRBD1 might be the D (5 bases). The V gene lost 1 base and the J gene lost 0 bases, with 11 bases spanning the gap. Germline values: CDR1 LGHNA, CDR2 YNFKEQ. This CDR3 is 16 amino acids long.

The gene calls are TRBV27 and TRBJ2-5; D remains unclear. The CDR3 extends over 16 amino acids. V was pared by 1 base and J by 3 bases, with 15 bases between. CDR1 is MNHEY, CDR2 SMNVEV, per germline (reference sequence). In DNA form, the CDR3 reads TGTGCCAGCAGTTTATGGTCCGACGGAGACAAAGAGACCCAGTACTTC. It specifies CASSLWSDGDKETQYF.

This clonotype was seen ten or more times. The chain is built from TRBV20-1 and TRBJ2-5; 7 bases are a match to TRBD1. The germline V gene has CDR1 DFQATT and CDR2 SNEGSKA (reference sequence). V shed 3 bases, J shed 2 bases, and the junction held 6 bases outside the gene matches. The CDR3 totals 14 residues. DNA of the CDR3: TGCAGTGCTAGCCCCGACAGGGTACAAGAGACCCAGTACTTC. Translated: CSASPDRVQETQYF.

Here the CDR3 reads CASSLATGIDQPQHF. CDR3 nucleotide sequence: TGTGCCAGCAGCTTAGCTACAGGGATCGATCAGCCCCAGCATTTT. The V and J genes are TRBV7-9 and TRBJ1-5, with a possible D match to TRBD1 (6 bases). Per the germline V gene, CDR1 is SEHNR and CDR2 is FQNEAQ (reference sequence). The CDR3 has 15 residues. With 0 bases removed from V and 5 bases from J, the gap between germline ends came to 11 bases. Full variable domain (remainder filled in from reference TRBV7-9 and TRBJ1-5): DTGVSQNPRHKITKRGQNVTFRCDPISEHNRLYWYRQTLGQGPEFLTYFQNEAQLEKSRLLSDRFSAERPKGSFSTLEIQRTEQGDSAMYLCASSLATGIDQPQHFGDGTRLSIL.

The J gene is TRBJ2-7, the V gene TRBV12-3 or TRBV12-4; possibly TRBD2 for D (5 bases). V shed 5 bases and J shed 1 base, with 12 bases lying between them. This CDR3 comprises 14 residues. The CDR3 loop is CASSTRRESYEQYF. Written as DNA, the CDR3 is TGTGCCAGCAGTACTAGACGGGAATCCTACGAGCAGTACTTC.

V and J are TRBV20-1 and TRBJ2-7; TRBD2 matches 9 bases. The CDR3 runs to 14 residues. The germline V gene encodes CDR1 DFQATT and CDR2 SNEGSKA (reference sequence). Germline trimming cut 3 bases from V and 2 bases from J; bases unmatched to any gene: 5. CDR3: CSASGPSGAYEQYF. The CDR3 DNA sequence: TGCAGTGCTAGTGGTCCTAGCGGGGCCTACGAGCAGTACTTC.

The rearrangement uses TRBV20-1 and TRBJ2-5, with D perhaps TRBD2 (5 bases). The end of the DNA fits TRBJ2-4 better, so the J call may be wrong. The CDR3 totals 13 residues. The germline V gene has CDR1 DFQATT and CDR2 SNEGSKA (reference sequence). The CDR3, as DNA: TGCAGTGCTAGCCAACGACGGGGAAACATTCAGTACTTC. It encodes CSASQRRGNIQYF.

The chain couples TRBV28 to TRBJ1-5, with D maybe TRBD1 (6 bases). V lost 6 bases to trimming and J lost 5 bases, with 14 bases between them. CDR1 is MDHEN, CDR2 SYDVKM, per germline. This CDR3 spans 14 amino acids. The CDR3 DNA is TGTGCCAGCAGATCATACAGGGACGATCAGCCCCAGCATTTT. Protein: CASRSYRDDQPQHF.

The V and J genes are TRBV7-2 and TRBJ2-5, with 8 bases aligning to TRBD2. Germline CDR1 SGHTA, CDR2 FQGNSA. The CDR3 totals 17 residues. V gave up 1 base and J gave up 11 bases; unmatched junction bases: 18. The chain's CDR3 is CASSLVYASSGYNEQYF. The CDR3 nucleotides are TGTGCCAGCAGCTTAGTGTATGCGTCTAGCGGGTACAATGAGCAGTACTTC. The full variable domain, in which reference TRBV7-2 and TRBJ2-5 provide the parts outside the CDR3, is GAGVSQSPSNKVTEKGKDVELRCDPISGHTALYWYRQSLGQGLEFLIYFQGNSAPDKSGLPSDRFSAERTGGSVSTLTIQRTQQEDSAVYLCASSLVYASSGYNEQYFGPGTRLLVL.

The genes are TRBV5-8 and TRBJ2-1; D is possibly TRBD2 (5 bases). Looked up from germline, CDR1 is SGHTS and CDR2 is YDEGEE. The CDR3 has 14 residues. V lost 4 bases, J lost 4 bases, and 12 bases lay in between. CDR3 protein: CASSTSREYNEQFF. The CDR3 nucleotides are TGTGCCAGCAGCACTAGTAGGGAGTACAATGAGCAGTTCTTC.

The chain is built from TRBV29-1 and TRBJ2-4, with 7 bases lining up with TRBD1. With the DNA end fitting TRBJ2-5 better, the J assignment may be wrong. CDR3 size: 12 residues. Germline V gene data show CDR1 as SQVTM and CDR2 as ANQGSEA. CDR3 sequence (DNA): TGCAGCGCCGTGACAGGGTTAGAGACCCAGTACTTC. This encodes CSAVTGLETQYF.

The rearrangement uses TRBV28 and TRBJ2-7; the D gene could be TRBD1 or TRBD2 (6 bases each). CDR1 is MDHEN, CDR2 SYDVKM, per germline. The CDR3 spans 14 residues. The V and J ends lost 8 bases and 5 bases respectively, with 19 bases between them. CDR3 residues: CASFRDMGGHEQYF. The CDR3, as DNA: TGTGCCAGCTTCCGGGACATGGGGGGCCACGAGCAGTACTTC.

This clonotype turned up a few times. The CDR3 spells CASSLRSGNIQYF. In nucleotides, the CDR3 is TGTGCCAGCAGTTTGAGATCTGGAAACATTCAGTACTTC. V usage is TRBV12-3 or TRBV12-4 and J usage is TRBJ2-4; D gene ambiguous. Trimming cost V 3 bases and J 6 bases, with 9 bases left between them. This CDR3 contains 13 residues.

This chain links TRBV5-5 with TRBJ1-2; D ambiguous. Deletions cut 1 base from V and 6 bases from J, with 13 bases between. The CDR3 spans 14 residues. Germline assignment: CDR1 SGHKS and CDR2 YYEKEE (reference sequence). CDR3 protein: CASSLRGHMDGYTF. DNA of the CDR3: TGTGCCAGCAGCTTGCGAGGGCATATGGATGGCTACACCTTC.

Only a few counts were recorded for this clonotype. The J gene is TRBJ2-3, the V gene TRBV7-2, with D possibly TRBD2 on 5 matching bases. Germline V gene sequence: CDR1 SGHTA, CDR2 FQGNSA. V was trimmed by 2 bases and J by 0 bases, leaving 12 bases between them. The CDR3 has 16 amino acids. CDR3 protein: CASSLNSGASTDTQYF. As DNA, the CDR3 is TGTGCCAGCAGCTTAAACAGCGGAGCTAGCACAGATACGCAGTATTTT.

This clonotype showed up just a few times. The rearrangement joins TRBV28 to TRBJ2-7, with D possibly TRBD1 on 6 matching bases. CDR1 MDHEN and CDR2 SYDVKM come from the germline V gene. The CDR3 spans 12 residues. V lost 7 bases and J lost 2, with 9 bases in between. In DNA, the CDR3 is TGTGCCAGCACCGAGGGGGCCTACGAGCAGTACTTC. It translates to CASTEGAYEQYF.

The gene calls are TRBV7-8 and TRBJ1-5; no clear D. The CDR3 runs to 15 residues. Germline-derived CDR1 and CDR2 are SGHVS and FQNEAQ. Trimming left V 3 bases short and J 3 bases short, with 12 bases between. CDR3 bases: TGTGCCAGCAGCTTCGGTGGGAGTGACAATCAGCCCCAGCATTTT. Translating it yields CASSFGGSDNQPQHF.

The V call is TRBV20-1, the J call TRBJ2-1; D unclear. CDR1 DFQATT and CDR2 SNEGSKA come from the germline V gene (reference sequence). CDR3 length: 12 residues. V was clipped by 6 bases and J by 13 bases, with 19 bases between them. This CDR3 reads CSAQQERASQFF. Here the CDR3 DNA reads TGCAGTGCCCAGCAGGAAAGGGCGTCCCAGTTCTTC.

The V gene is TRBV7-8, the J gene TRBJ1-4; 9 nucleotides align to TRBD1. Germline V gene lookup returns CDR1 SGHVS and CDR2 FQNEAQ. The CDR3 length is 15 residues. Unmatched junction bases numbered 4, after V lost 5 bases and J lost 3 bases. The CDR3: CASSPRTGANEKLFF. For the CDR3, the DNA is TGTGCCAGCAGCCCTCGGACAGGGGCTAATGAAAAACTGTTTTTT. Full variable domain (missing parts from reference TRBV7-8 and TRBJ1-4): GAGVSQSPRYKVAKRGQDVALRCDPISGHVSLFWYQQALGQGPEFLTYFQNEAQLDKSGLPSDRFFAERPEGSVSTLKIQRTQQEDSAVYLCASSPRTGANEKLFFGSGTQLSVL.

This chain uses TRBV7-9 with TRBJ1-4; TRBD1 matches at 9 bases. This CDR3 spans 16 amino acids. From germline, CDR1 is SEHNR and CDR2 FQNEAQ (reference sequence). Trimming removed 5 bases from V and 4 bases from J; junction bases left unmatched: 8. The CDR3 DNA reads TGTGCCAGCAGCCCCAGACAGGGGGTAATTAATGAAAAACTGTTTTTT. The encoded protein is CASSPRQGVINEKLFF.

This chain links TRBV4-3 with TRBJ2-1; D is possibly TRBD2 (5 bases). V was shortened by 1 base and J by 8 bases, with 15 bases between the two germline ends. CDR3 length: 15 amino acids. CDR1 LGHNA and CDR2 YSLEER come from the germline V gene. CDR3 nucleotides: TGCGCCAGCAGCCAAGTCTCTAGCAGTATTCATGAGCAGTTCTTC. Translated, it gives CASSQVSSSIHEQFF.

J is TRBJ1-5 and V is TRBV7-2, with D tentatively TRBD1 (6 bases). CDR3 length equals 15 residues. Germline lookup yields CDR1 SGHTA and CDR2 FQGNSA. V was pared by 4 bases and J by 3 bases, with 13 bases between. The chain's CDR3 is CASSSLRDINQPQHF. CDR3 DNA: TGTGCCAGCAGCTCCTTACGGGACATCAATCAGCCCCAGCATTTT.

J is TRBJ2-4 and V is TRBV6-2 or TRBV6-3; D is uncertain. The J call may not be correct, given that the DNA end is closer to TRBJ2-7. The CDR3 totals 12 residues. Germline assignment: CDR1 MNHEY and CDR2 SVGEGT. CDR3 bases: TGTGCCAGCAGTCGAACCCTCTACGAGCAGTACTTC. It yields the protein CASSRTLYEQYF.

This clonotype has a single count. The gene calls are TRBV29-1 and TRBJ2-7; no clear D gene. The J call may be mistaken, given a closer DNA end match to TRBJ2-5. The germline V gene encodes CDR1 SQVTM and CDR2 ANQGSEA. The CDR3 length is 12 residues. CDR3 amino acids: CSVEEGAQTQYF. CDR3 sequence (DNA): TGCAGCGTTGAAGAGGGTGCACAGACCCAGTACTTC.